Below, one T cell receptor (beta chain) is given with its context. Its antigen is not known. The data derive from a study of T-cell reconstitution after alpha-beta-depleted transplantation in children. Unique molecular identifiers were incorporated during preparation of the TCRbeta library. TCRdb itself ran the PCR reads through MiXCR, one entry per CDR3 protein. The table has about 1,000,000 distinct CDR3 sequences, roughly 29% seen once. Notes on the study in general: Alpha-beta T cells about two months after transplant reportedly derived from several hundred expanded graft clones.

The sequencing here drew on PBMCs, mostly from graft donor cells, taken 360 days after TCRalphabeta/CD19-depleted stem cell transplant. The source of this sequence is a boy in the first two years of life who had a stem cell transplant for SCID, so the T cells may come from the graft donor.

CDR3 in amino acids: CASSPLSGESTDTQYF. CDR3 DNA: TGTGCCAGCTCACCACTTAGCGGGGAATCGACAGATACGCAGTATTTT. The chain carries TRBV18 and TRBJ2-3, with 8 bases that match TRBD2. This CDR3 has 16 amino acids. The germline CDR1 and CDR2 sequences are KGHSH and LQKENI. The V gene end was trimmed by 1 base and the J gene end by 3 bases; junction bases not matched to a gene: 6. The whole variable domain, remainder taken from reference TRBV18 and TRBJ2-3, is NAGVMQNPRHLVRRRGQEARLRCSPMKGHSHVYWYRQLPEEGLKFMVYLQKENIIDESGMPKERFSAEFPKEGPSILRIQQVVRGDSAAYFCASSPLSGESTDTQYFGPGTRLTVL.